This T cell receptor (beta chain) stems from a study of early T cells in non-severe SARS-CoV-2 infection. The study's findings and limits: VDJdb matching skewed toward anti-spike CD8 responses, missing private and CD4 specificities.

Attached unique molecular identifiers marked individual cDNA molecules. MiXCR was run by TCRdb on the 5' RACE reads, yielding one entry per CDR3 protein. The sample lists about 30,000 distinct CDR3 sequences; approximately 5% were seen once. V lost 2 bases, J lost 11 bases, and 12 bases lay in between. CDR3 length equals 12 residues. As regards this clonotype: Its target is unknown.

This TCR was sampled from an adult who was a healthcare worker with PCR-confirmed SARS-CoV-2 infection or an uninfected control (not recorded which). The V gene is TRBV12-3 or TRBV12-4, the J gene TRBJ1-1, with D possibly TRBD1 on 6 matching bases. The source material was whole blood. CDR3 protein: CASSLRGDTAFF. CDR3 nucleotides: TGTGCCAGCAGTTTAAGGGGGGACACGGCTTTCTTT.